The following is a T cell receptor beta chain sequence with its context. What it recognizes is unknown. These data originate in a study of CD8 T cells in Susac syndrome. Study-wide points: In its TCR sequencing and HLA analysis, the study acknowledged that the number of individuals was relatively small.

CD8+ and CD4+ T cells circulating in blood were sequenced for TCR beta. In the multiple sclerosis control group, patients were treatment-naive and had stable or active relapsing-remitting disease. The TEMRA cells underwent FACS enrichment, while the CD8+ and CD4+ T cells underwent negative isolation. Trimming removed 4 bases from V and 9 bases from J; junction bases left unmatched: 15. This CDR3 is built from 17 residues. CDR1 and CDR2 (germline): MNHEY, SVGAGI. Roughly 0.45 to 1 ug RNA was reverse transcribed with random hexamers. TCRdb re-analysed the immunoSEQ multiplex PCR reads in MiXCR, keeping a single row per CDR3 protein. The sample yields under 200,000 distinct CDR3 sequences, approximately 96% seen once.

Input material: CD8+ T cells from PBMCs. The V and J genes are TRBV6-5 and TRBJ2-1, with 10 bases that match TRBD2. This receptor was obtained from a human donor with multiple sclerosis. This chain's CDR3 is CASSSPQREGQLGEQFF. In nucleotides, the CDR3 is TGTGCCAGCAGTTCGCCCCAGCGGGAGGGCCAGTTGGGTGAGCAGTTCTTC.